Shown below are 31 T cell receptor beta chains from a single sample sequenced in a study of T-cell memory formation after mild COVID-19. One entry per CDR3 protein, called by TCRdb with MiXCR from the 5' RACE reads. This sample has 250,000 to 350,000 distinct CDR3 sequences, with roughly 21% found just once. Specimen: PBMCs or a T cell subset sorted from them (not recorded which). The receptors derive from a man in his late teens or twenties who had mild COVID-19 (a few samples of this study predate the infection). Cell type and time point are not known.

This chain joins TRBV19 and TRBJ2-5, with D perhaps matching TRBD2 (6 bases). Germline V gene lookup returns CDR1 LNHDA and CDR2 SQIVND (reference sequence). The CDR3 consists of 15 residues. Trimming took off 3 bases at V and 5 bases at J, with 16 bases between the two ends. CDR3 bases: TGTGCCAGTAGTATTCGCAGGAGGGTTGGGGAGACCCAGTACTTC. Translating gives CASSIRRRVGETQYF.

V usage is TRBV7-9 and J usage is TRBJ1-1; perhaps TRBD1 as D (6 bases). V was trimmed by 5 bases and J by 8 bases, leaving 18 bases between them. Germline CDR1 reads SEHNR; CDR2 reads FQNEAQ (reference sequence). The CDR3 runs 14 residues. The CDR3 sequence is CASSTGTLAAEAFF. CDR3 sequence (DNA): TGTGCCAGCAGCACAGGGACCCTGGCTGCGGAAGCTTTCTTT.

The rearrangement uses TRBV10-3 and TRBJ2-3; D uncertain. Germline V gene data show CDR1 as ENHRY and CDR2 as SYGVKD. V lost 3 bases and J lost 4, with 8 bases in between. The CDR3 contains 13 residues. CDR3: CAISDQTADTQYF. In nucleotides, the CDR3 is TGTGCCATCAGTGACCAGACCGCAGATACGCAGTATTTT.

The V gene is TRBV7-3, the J gene TRBJ1-6; 7 bases line up with TRBD1. V was pared by 0 bases and J by 8 bases, with 4 bases of the junction left unmatched. The germline V gene encodes CDR1 SGHTA and CDR2 FQGTGA. The CDR3 totals 15 residues. The CDR3 reads CASSLTDRPHSPLHF. The CDR3 nucleotides are TGTGCCAGCAGCTTAACGGACAGGCCCCATTCACCCCTCCACTTT.

This clonotype was counted a few times. One junction end disagrees with the germline gene, perhaps due to a read error. The V and J genes are TRBV20-1 and TRBJ2-3, with no clear D. CDR3 length equals 12 residues. Germline CDR1 DFQATT, CDR2 SNEGSKA (reference sequence). The CDR3 nucleotides are TGCAGTGCGAGAGTGGGTACAGATACGCAGTATTTT. Encoded protein: CSARVGTDTQYF.

The rearrangement links TRBV11-2 to TRBJ1-2; the D gene is possibly TRBD1 (5 bases). Germline V gene lookup returns CDR1 SGHAT and CDR2 FQNNGV. The CDR3 sequence is 15 residues long. The V gene lost 1 base and the J gene lost 6 bases, with 15 bases spanning the gap. The DNA for the CDR3 is TGTGCCAGCAGCTTAGGCCCCGGGACGGACGATGGCTACACCTTC. Translating gives CASSLGPGTDDGYTF. Based on the CDR3 plus reference TRBV11-2 and TRBJ1-2, the full variable domain is EAGVAQSPRYKIIEKRQSVAFWCNPISGHATLYWYQQILGQGPKLLIQFQNNGVVDDSQLPKDRFSAERLKGVDSTLKIQPAKLEDSAVYLCASSLGPGTDDGYTFGSGTRLTVV.

This clonotype was detected a few times. J is TRBJ2-7 and V is TRBV3-1, with 14 nucleotides matching TRBD2. This CDR3 has 15 amino acids. V lost 4 bases, J lost 7 bases, and 6 bases stayed unmatched. Germline CDR1 and CDR2: LGHDT and YNNKEL (reference sequence). This CDR3 is CASSRLAGGPREQYF. The CDR3 DNA follows: TGTGCCAGCAGCCGACTAGCGGGGGGGCCGCGGGAGCAGTACTTC.

V gene TRBV4-3 combines with J gene TRBJ1-2; no reliable D call. Germline CDR1 and CDR2: LGHNA and YSLEER. This CDR3 comprises 15 residues. V shed 3 bases and J shed 4 bases, with 15 bases lying between them. CDR3 coding DNA: TGCGCCAGCAGCCAGAGAACGGGGAACATCTATGGCTACACCTTC. It is translated as CASSQRTGNIYGYTF.

Ten or more counts support this clonotype. The rearrangement uses TRBV12-3 or TRBV12-4 and TRBJ1-5; no firm D call. Deletions cut 6 bases from V and 0 bases from J, with 6 bases between. The CDR3 extends over 13 amino acids. The CDR3 protein is CASSRYSNQPQHF. The CDR3 DNA is TGTGCCAGCAGCCGATATAGCAATCAGCCCCAGCATTTT.

The gene calls are TRBV20-1 and TRBJ1-5; a possible D gene is TRBD1 (5 bases). The CDR3 is 14 residues long. Germline V CDR1 and CDR2: DFQATT, SNEGSKA (reference sequence). The V end lost 6 bases, the J end lost 6 bases, and 18 bases lay between the germline ends. The CDR3 sequence is CSAYAGLGGQPQHF. CDR3 sequence (DNA): TGCAGTGCATATGCGGGACTGGGGGGTCAGCCCCAGCATTTT.

This clonotype showed up just a few times. The chain couples TRBV20-1 to TRBJ2-3; D gene unclear. The length of the CDR3 is 15 residues. Germline V gene sequence: CDR1 DFQATT, CDR2 SNEGSKA (reference sequence). V lost 0 bases and J 0 bases, leaving 10 bases between the germline ends. CDR3 sequence reads: CSARDVQTSTDTQYF. The CDR3 DNA sequence: TGCAGTGCTAGAGATGTCCAGACTAGCACAGATACGCAGTATTTT.

This clonotype was seen only a few times. The V and J genes are TRBV18 and TRBJ1-5; D possibly corresponds to TRBD1 (5 bases). V was shortened by 3 bases and J by 6 bases, with 24 bases between the two germline ends. The CDR3 spans 18 residues. In germline, CDR1 is KGHSH, CDR2 LQKENI. CDR3 bases: TGTGCCAGCTCACCGTGGTCCGGTCGTCAGGGATTGTTTCAGCCCCAGCATTTT. Its translation: CASSPWSGRQGLFQPQHF.

In its sample, this clonotype was seen a few times. The V and J genes are TRBV15 and TRBJ1-5, with a possible D match to TRBD1 (6 bases). Germline V gene data show CDR1 as LNHNV and CDR2 as YYDKDF (reference sequence). This CDR3 is 15 amino acids long. The V gene lost 1 base and the J gene lost 6 bases, with 13 bases spanning the gap. The CDR3 sequence is CATSRVLTGSQPQHF. The CDR3 coding sequence is TGTGCCACCAGCAGAGTACTTACAGGGTCTCAGCCCCAGCATTTT.

V gene TRBV10-3 combines with J gene TRBJ2-3; TRBD2 matches at 7 bases. The CDR3 sequence is 14 residues long. Germline CDR1 is ENHRY and CDR2 is SYGVKD. The J segment lost 2 bases and the V segment lost 6 bases, leaving 5 bases of the junction unmatched. The CDR3 loop reads CAIRSAGPTDTQYF. Here the CDR3 DNA reads TGTGCCATCAGATCAGCGGGGCCCACAGATACGCAGTATTTT.

Only a few counts were recorded for this clonotype. The V gene is TRBV9, the J gene TRBJ2-5; 8 bases agree with TRBD2. CDR1 SGDLS and CDR2 YYNGEE come from the germline V gene. V lost 3 bases, J lost 5 bases, and 9 bases stayed unmatched. CDR3 length equals 15 residues. The CDR3 DNA is TGTGCCAGCAGCGCGGGAGCGGGGGATCTGGAGACCCAGTACTTC. Amino acids: CASSAGAGDLETQYF.

This clonotype showed up many times. The genes are TRBV5-1 and TRBJ2-2, with 8 bases aligning to TRBD1. Trimming removed 1 base from V and 4 bases from J; junction bases left unmatched: 3. CDR3 size: 15 residues. Germline CDR1 is SGHRS and CDR2 is YFSETQ. The CDR3 reads CASSLTGGSTGELFF. The CDR3 DNA is TGCGCCAGCAGCTTGACAGGGGGAAGCACCGGGGAGCTGTTTTTT.

The chain has TRBV19 and TRBJ1-5; D not certain. CDR1 LNHDA and CDR2 SQIVND come from the germline V gene (reference sequence). The V and J ends lost 2 bases and 3 bases respectively, with 11 bases between them. The CDR3 has 15 amino acids. CDR3 sequence (DNA): TGTGCCAGTAGTATAATTACGGGAAACAATCAGCCCCAGCATTTT. Its protein product is CASSIITGNNQPQHF.

This clonotype has more than one count but fewer than ten. J is TRBJ2-5 and V is TRBV4-3, with 7 bases that match TRBD1. There are 14 residues in the CDR3. Unmatched junction bases numbered 6, after V lost 4 bases and J lost 4 bases. Germline V lookup: CDR1 LGHNA, CDR2 YSLEER. DNA of the CDR3: TGCGCCAGCAGCCCGAATACAGGGGCAGAGACCCAGTACTTC. This sequence encodes CASSPNTGAETQYF.

This clonotype was seen a handful of times. The chain joins TRBV30 to TRBJ1-2; D is unclear. From germline, CDR1 is GTSNPN and CDR2 SVGIG (reference sequence). The CDR3 covers 8 residues. Here the CDR3 DNA reads TGTGCGCAGAATGGCTACACCTTC. This codes for CAQNGYTF.

The chain is built from TRBV7-3 and TRBJ1-1; no clear D. Trimming took 5 bases from V and 2 from J, leaving 12 bases between them. The CDR3 has 14 residues. Germline V gene lookup returns CDR1 SGHTA and CDR2 FQGTGA. Written as DNA, the CDR3 is TGTGCCAGCAGCCCAACGGCAGGAAACACTGAAGCTTTCTTT. This gives the protein CASSPTAGNTEAFF.

The CDR3: CASSEMSTDTQYF. DNA of the CDR3: TGCGCCAGCAGCGAGATGAGCACAGATACGCAGTATTTT. The V call is TRBV5-1, the J call TRBJ2-3; D ambiguous. CDR3 length: 13 residues. The germline V and J ends were trimmed by 4 bases and 0 bases, with 6 bases remaining between them. Germline assignment: CDR1 SGHRS and CDR2 YFSETQ.

The gene calls are TRBV14 and TRBJ2-3, with a possible D match to TRBD2 (5 bases). Germline V lookup: CDR1 SGHDN, CDR2 FVKESK. The CDR3 loop spans 15 amino acids. Trimming shortened V by 2 bases and J by 0 bases, and 9 bases separated the two germline ends. The CDR3 loop reads CASSQLRGSTDTQYF. The CDR3 DNA reads as TGTGCCAGCAGCCAACTCCGGGGTAGCACAGATACGCAGTATTTT.

This clonotype was observed a few times. This sequence joins TRBV6-6 and TRBJ2-3; D is perhaps TRBD1 (5 bases). V was cut by 2 bases and J by 7 bases, with 13 bases left in between. Germline CDR1 is MNHNY and CDR2 is SVGAGI (reference sequence). The CDR3 is made up of 14 amino acids. The CDR3 loop reads CASSYPQTANTQYF. The CDR3 region has the DNA TGTGCCAGCAGTTACCCCCAGACAGCGAATACGCAGTATTTT.

This clonotype appeared many times. The chain recombines TRBV7-8 with TRBJ1-1; D gene uncertain. The CDR3 covers 14 residues. Germline V gene data show CDR1 as SGHVS and CDR2 as FQNEAQ. V gave up 1 base and J gave up 9 bases, with 15 bases separating them. DNA of the CDR3: TGTGCCAGCAGCTTAGAGGGTCCTTATTATAAAGCTTTCTTT. It is translated as CASSLEGPYYKAFF.

This clonotype came up a few times. The V call is TRBV20-1, the J call TRBJ2-7; TRBD2 agrees at 9 bases. Germline loops: CDR1 DFQATT, CDR2 SNEGSKA (reference sequence). This CDR3 spans 15 amino acids. Losses at the gene ends were 2 bases for V and 5 bases for J; bases not matched to a gene: 10. In DNA form, the CDR3 reads TGCAGTGCTAGATCAGAGCGGGGGGTAGGCAACGAGCAGTACTTC. Encoded protein: CSARSERGVGNEQYF.

About this clonotype: At one end, the junction sequence differs from germline, possibly due to a read error. V gene TRBV20-1 combines with J gene TRBJ2-3; 7 nucleotides line up with TRBD1. Germline lookup yields CDR1 DFQATT and CDR2 SNEGSKA (reference sequence). This CDR3 is 14 amino acids long. The CDR3 DNA is TGCAGTGCTAGACTAAGTCCCCTTCAGGGGGATAAAGTCTTT. Its translation is CSARLSPLQGDKVF.

This clonotype was counted between two and nine times. The rearrangement links TRBV7-8 to TRBJ1-5; TRBD1 matches at 7 bases. V lost 4 bases, J lost 0 bases, and 9 bases stayed unmatched. Germline CDR1 reads SGHVS; CDR2 reads FQNEAQ. The CDR3 loop spans 17 amino acids. CDR3 region: CASSSRRDRASNQPQHF. CDR3 coding DNA: TGTGCCAGCAGCTCAAGAAGAGACAGGGCTAGCAATCAGCCCCAGCATTTT.

This chain links TRBV11-3 with TRBJ2-2; D tentatively reads TRBD1 or TRBD2 (7 bases each). V gave up 2 bases and J gave up 3 bases, with 10 bases separating them. Germline assignment: CDR1 SGHNT and CDR2 YENEEA. The CDR3 covers 15 residues. The CDR3: CASSLQGGDTGELFF. The CDR3 region has the DNA TGTGCCAGCAGCTTACAGGGGGGGGACACCGGGGAGCTGTTTTTT.

CDR3 nucleotides: TGTGCCACCAGTGGCCGGCCCGGGACTAGTAATGCCCATGAGCAGTTCTTC. This encodes CATSGRPGTSNAHEQFF. The rearrangement uses TRBV24-1 and TRBJ2-1; 8 bases map to TRBD2. CDR1 and CDR2 (germline): KGHDR, SFDVKD. V lost 5 bases and J lost 8; bases outside the gene matches: 16. The CDR3 is 17 residues long.

The rearrangement uses TRBV9 and TRBJ2-7; possible D gene TRBD1, 6 bases. The CDR3 has 15 residues. Trimming took 0 bases from V and 2 from J, leaving 12 bases between them. Germline assignment: CDR1 SGDLS and CDR2 YYNGEE. The CDR3 region has the DNA TGTGCCAGCAGCGTAGGACAGGCCCAGGCCTACGAGCAGTACTTC. The encoded protein is CASSVGQAQAYEQYF.

This sequence joins TRBV21-1 and TRBJ2-3. TRBV21-1 is shown as a pseudogene. This CDR3 has 13 residues. CDR3 nucleotide sequence: TGTGCCAGCAGCCGCTTCAGTGGCGATACGCAGTATTTT. Its protein product is CASSRFSGDTQYF.